This TCR beta chain was sequenced in a study of cytomegalovirus exposure and HLA in healthy donors. The study's findings and limits: The productive fraction for most TCR beta V segments was about 87% or about 30% in an earlier analysis. Listed as cytomegalovirus-associated were 150 to 200 TCR beta chains.

Points on this clone: The antigen remains unidentified.

Amplification used 60 Vbeta primers and 13 Jbeta primers. The method was immunoSEQ multiplex PCR; TCRdb's version includes in-frame clones alone and lacks a portion of them. The sample records some 97,000 clones, 79% being singletons. V was cut by 2 bases and J by 8 bases, with 6 bases left in between. Germline V gene data show CDR1 as MNHNS and CDR2 as SASEGT. CDR3 length: 12 residues. Nominal health characterized the donors when sampled, though unrecorded immune exposures were likely. The genes are TRBV6-1 and TRBJ1-4; unclear D gene. The sequence was collected from a female donor in good health and CMV-seropositive. Sequencing used PBMCs. CDR3 residues: CASSEWSEKLFF. Here the CDR3 DNA reads TGTGCCAGCAGTGAATGGAGCGAAAAACTGTTTTTT.